This T cell receptor (beta chain) derives from a study of shared clonotypes between healthy human individuals (dated by TCRdb to the early 2020s). Some background on the complete study: Two women and a few men aged 18 to 49 years were included in the cohort. For each donor, CD4 naive and CD4 memory were each run on three plates, CD8 naive on two plates, and CD8 memory on one plate. To estimate repertoire size and how much clonotypes are shared between individuals, the study performed deep sequencing of blood TCR repertoires from a handful of healthy adults. To increase sequencing depth and limit assay-specific biases, TCR repertoire library preparation and sequencing were carried out by different laboratories using diverse techniques. Between about 0.94 and 8.9 billion PBMCs per donor were obtained by leukapheresis. What the study reported, not specific to this receptor: Sampling was restricted to blood, and TCR repertoires in tissues likely differ from the TCR repertoires found in blood. Naive subsets generally had larger estimated clonotype richness than memory subsets. When a handful of donors were compared, the shared fraction of clonotypes was around 5.1% for naive CD4, 3.5% to 4% for naive CD8, 2% to 2.5% for memory CD4, and around 0.4% for memory CD8. Compared with non-shared clonotypes, clonotypes shared by all four sorted-subset donors had higher generation probabilities. Incomplete sequencing was indicated by rarefaction of sorted-subset datasets, despite the large sequencing depth. Pairwise subsampling indicated that sequencing depth was expected to affect the degree of clonotype sharing among donors. Because the study included only a small number of donors, the genetic and exposure-history diversity represented was limited.

Turning to this clone: Its binding antigen is unknown. Nothing much larger sits one base from this clone, and base qualities are not available.

Using the deep immunoSEQ assay, multiplex PCR amplified TCR CDR3 regions from genomic DNA. Extracted genomic DNA from each cell subset was distributed evenly across all wells of several immunoSEQ 96-well plates, and each plate was treated as a replicate. For sorted subsets, around 0.2 ug genomic DNA, equal to some 28,000 T cell genomes, was loaded into each replicate PCR. Purified libraries were quantified with a Qubit 3.0 fluorometer, sized on a Bioanalyzer 2100, and re-quantified with the KAPA Library Quantification kit. Each immunoSEQ 96-well plate was sequenced on its own single-read 150-cycle Illumina NextSeq 550 flow cell. The paper's data handling went like this. Because the immunoSEQ output held only junctional sequences and lacked quality scores, the filtering could not match the filtering applied to full-length reads. Sequences were annotated with PyIR, a Python wrapper for IgBLAST v1.9, using IMGT germline references to assign V/J genes and CDR3. Any read was removed if the V/J assignment was weak (E-value above 1e-6), the CDR3 was missing, or the read contained stop codons, out-of-frame junctions, or ambiguous translated residues. V3J clonotypes were defined as sequences sharing the same inferred V gene, J gene, and CDR3 amino acid sequence. Percentage overlap between repertoires was computed as shared unique clonotypes divided by the size of the smaller repertoire. Three approaches were used to assess repertoire richness: RTK rarefaction, the Chao1 estimator, and Recon v2.1 estimates of unobserved clonotypes. Generation probabilities for all TCRbeta clonotypes obtained by the gDNA method from a handful of donors were computed using OLGA. Held by TCRdb, this immuneACCESS table contains in-frame sequences only and omits some clones. Under half of the omission traces to an unresolved V gene where checked; the cause of the rest is unknown. V and J calls and clone size are given by that table; D and trimming were obtained from the DNA. The sample table shows over a million clones, and around three quarters are seen once. The ten largest clones add up to 0.55% to 0.7% of the sample.

The donors were healthy, HIV-negative adults who had no recently reported acute infections or vaccinations. Every donor was a Caucasian adult residing in Nashville, Tennessee, USA. Magnetic negative selection was used to enrich CD4+ T cells, after which naive cells were positively selected on CD45RA and the negative fraction became the memory subset. After blood collection by leukapheresis, PBMCs were isolated using Ficoll-Histopaque density gradient centrifugation and then cryopreserved in the vapor phase of liquid nitrogen. Analytical flow cytometry was used to check the purity and quantity of each magnetically sorted T cell population. Genomic DNA was isolated from every sorted fraction and measured by UV absorbance on a Nanodrop 2000c. Relative to germline, V is 4 bases shorter and J is 4 bases shorter, with 24 bases between their ends. Taken from the germline V gene, the CDR1 and CDR2 loops are SGDLS and YYNGEE. From the cysteine up to the phenylalanine, the CDR3 has a length of 17 residues. The DNA shown is the 51-base CDR3, in frame from base 1.

The source of this sequence is a young man in good health. Some clones in this sample may be carry-over from other donors' samples. The sequenced sample consisted of memory CD4+ T cells from PBMCs. This specimen's cell subset or site label, interpreted: CD45RA-negative fraction. The receptor chain draws on TRBV9 and TRBJ2-7; the D gene cannot be resolved reliably. The CDR3 sequence is CASSSSAFGSEQYEQYF. In nucleotides, the sequence is TGTGCCAGCAGCTCGAGCGCCTTTGGCAGCGAACAGTACGAGCAGTACTTC.